This entry describes one T cell receptor (beta chain). The antigen remains undetermined. This entry belongs to a study of T cells expressing NK-cell markers. Notes on the study in general: A handful of donors likewise had their CD3+CD56-NKG2C+ fraction led by these clonotypes. For five or six donors, the dominant NKG2C+ clonotypes made up roughly 1.0-7.0% of their CD8+ T cells.

Reprocessing the 5' RACE reads, TCRdb reports a single entry for every CDR3 protein and omits DNA. The sample table includes roughly 350,000 distinct CDR3 sequences. The CDR3 has 14 residues. Looked up from germline, CDR1 is MGHDK and CDR2 is SYGVNS. The sequenced sample consisted of blood T cells: a sorted CD56 or NKG2C T cell subset, CD4+ or CD8+ T cells, or bulk PBMC T cells (not recorded which). The origin of this receptor is a man aged 18-70 years in good health. The chain carries TRBV25-1 and TRBJ1-2; there is no DNA to check the TCRdb D call of TRBD1. The chain's CDR3 is CASSNRGQGYGYTF.